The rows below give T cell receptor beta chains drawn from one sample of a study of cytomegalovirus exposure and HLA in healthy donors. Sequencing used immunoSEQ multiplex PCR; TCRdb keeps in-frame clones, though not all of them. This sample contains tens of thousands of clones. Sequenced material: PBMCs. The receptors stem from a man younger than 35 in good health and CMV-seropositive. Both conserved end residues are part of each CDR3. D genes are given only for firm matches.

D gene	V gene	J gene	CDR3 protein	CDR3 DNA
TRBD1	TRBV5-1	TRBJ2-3	CASRTTGGSTDTQYF	TGCGCCAGCAGGACGACAGGGGGGAGCACAGATACGCAGTATTTT
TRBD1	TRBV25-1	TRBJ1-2	CASSGALDRGNYGYTF	TGTGCCAGCAGTGGGGCCCTTGACAGGGGTAACTATGGCTACACCTTC
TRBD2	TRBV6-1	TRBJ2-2	CASKGLAGNTGELFF	TGTGCCAGCAAGGGACTAGCGGGGAACACCGGGGAGCTGTTTTTT
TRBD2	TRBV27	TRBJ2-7	CASSITSGSSYEQYF	TGTGCCAGCAGTATCACTAGCGGGAGCTCCTACGAGCAGTACTTC
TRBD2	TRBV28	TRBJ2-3	CASSSRGAGGRNTQYF	TGTGCCAGCAGTTCCCGGGGAGCGGGGGGGCGAAATACGCAGTATTTT
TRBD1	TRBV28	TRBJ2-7	CASSLTGPGQGNEQYF	TGTGCCAGTTCTCTTACGGGGCCGGGACAGGGTAACGAGCAGTACTTC
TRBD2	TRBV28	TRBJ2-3	CASCLAGSTDTQYF	TGTGCCAGCTGTCTAGCGGGAAGCACAGATACGCAGTATTTT
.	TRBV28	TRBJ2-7	CASTRAPREQYF	TGTGCCAGCACCCGAGCCCCGCGCGAGCAGTACTTC
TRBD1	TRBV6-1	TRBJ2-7	CASSEGDSPYEQYF	TGTGCCAGCAGTGAGGGGGACAGCCCCTACGAGCAGTACTTC
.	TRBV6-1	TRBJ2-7	CASSPGHPEQYF	TGTGCCAGCAGTCCCGGACATCCCGAGCAGTACTTC
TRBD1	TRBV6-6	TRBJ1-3	CASSFRTGTGNTIYF	TGTGCCAGCAGTTTCCGGACAGGGACTGGAAACACCATATATTTT
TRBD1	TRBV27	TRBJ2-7	CASSKFIRPRTGTYEQYF	TGTGCCAGCAGTAAGTTTATCCGACCCCGGACAGGGACGTACGAGCAGTACTTC
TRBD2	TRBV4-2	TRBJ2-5	CAPRQGLIGTSGQETQYF	TGTGCCCCCAGGCAAGGGCTCATCGGGACTAGCGGGCAAGAGACCCAGTACTTC
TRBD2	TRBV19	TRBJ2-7	CASSREATYEQYF	TGTGCCAGTAGCCGGGAGGCGACCTACGAGCAGTACTTC
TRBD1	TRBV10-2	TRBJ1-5	CASSARQGSNQPQHF	TGCGCCAGCAGTGCCCGACAGGGGAGCAATCAGCCCCAGCATTTT
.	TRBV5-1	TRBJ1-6	CASSLVGSSYNSPLHF	TGCGCCAGCAGCTTAGTGGGGAGCTCCTATAATTCACCCCTCCACTTT
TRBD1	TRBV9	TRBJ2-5	CASSPIPGTGLETQYF	TGTGCCAGCAGCCCAATTCCCGGGACAGGGTTAGAGACCCAGTACTTC
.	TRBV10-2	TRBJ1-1	CASNPFRGYTEAFF	TGCGCCAGCAACCCTTTCCGGGGATACACTGAAGCTTTCTTT
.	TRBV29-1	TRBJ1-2	CSVEPFGQGYTF	TGCAGCGTTGAACCGTTTGGGCAGGGCTACACCTTC
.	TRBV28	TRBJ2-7	CASQFAYEQYF	TGTGCCAGCCAATTTGCATACGAGCAGTACTTC
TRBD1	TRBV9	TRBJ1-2	CASSVGTGDYGYTF	TGTGCCAGCAGCGTAGGGACAGGGGACTATGGCTACACCTTC
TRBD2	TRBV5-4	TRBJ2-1	CASSLIQRGNNEQFF	TGTGCCAGCAGCTTGATACAGCGGGGGAACAATGAGCAGTTCTTC
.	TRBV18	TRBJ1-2	CASSPTTDFYGYTF	TGTGCCAGCTCACCGACGACAGACTTCTATGGCTACACCTTC
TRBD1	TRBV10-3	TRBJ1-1	CAISEMETGAVNTEAFF	TGTGCCATCAGCGAGATGGAGACAGGGGCCGTGAACACTGAAGCTTTCTTT
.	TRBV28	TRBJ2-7	CASRIMPGTLYEQYF	TGTGCCAGCAGGATTATGCCCGGGACTCTCTACGAGCAGTACTTC
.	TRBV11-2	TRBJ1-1	CASSLVTQGNTEAFF	TGTGCCAGCAGCTTAGTTACACAGGGGAACACTGAAGCTTTCTTT
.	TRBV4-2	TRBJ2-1	CASSQDHMDEQFF	TGTGCCAGCAGCCAAGATCACATGGATGAGCAGTTCTTC
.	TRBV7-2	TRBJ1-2	CASSPPGGDGYTF	TGTGCCAGCAGCCCCCCCGGGGGGGATGGCTACACCTTC
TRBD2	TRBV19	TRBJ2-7	CASSTASGLSYEQYF	TGTGCCAGTAGTACAGCTAGCGGGCTTTCCTACGAGCAGTACTTC
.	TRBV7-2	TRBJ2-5	CASSLGAGETQYF	TGTGCCAGCAGTCTCGGAGCGGGAGAGACCCAGTACTTC
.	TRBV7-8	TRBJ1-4	CASSHGTENGKLFF	TGTGCCAGCAGCCACGGGACTGAGAATGGGAAACTGTTTTTT
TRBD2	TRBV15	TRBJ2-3	CATSRTSGSTDTQYF	TGTGCCACCAGCAGGACTAGCGGGAGCACAGATACGCAGTATTTT
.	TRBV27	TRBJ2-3	CASSFTSFTDTQYF	TGTGCCAGCAGTTTTACTAGCTTCACAGATACGCAGTATTTT
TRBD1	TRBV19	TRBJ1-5	CASTRQGAVIQPQHF	TGTGCCAGTACCAGACAGGGGGCGGTAATACAGCCCCAGCATTTT
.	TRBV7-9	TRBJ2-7	CASSQGVEQYF	TGTGCCAGCAGCCAAGGGGTAGAGCAGTACTTC
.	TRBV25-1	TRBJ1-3	CASSDSSGAGNTIYF	TGTGCCAGCAGTGATTCATCGGGGGCTGGAAACACCATATATTTT
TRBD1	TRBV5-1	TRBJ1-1	CASSGTGFDSEAFF	TGCGCCAGCAGCGGGACAGGGTTTGACTCTGAAGCTTTCTTT
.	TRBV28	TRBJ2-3	CASSLGARALADTQYF	TGTGCCAGCAGTTTAGGTGCAAGGGCACTAGCAGATACGCAGTATTTT
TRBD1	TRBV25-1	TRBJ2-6	CASGTGKGGANVLTF	TGTGCCTCAGGGACAGGGAAGGGTGGGGCCAACGTCCTGACTTTC
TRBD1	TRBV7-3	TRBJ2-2	CASTSGGAGELFF	TGTGCCAGCACCTCAGGGGGCGCCGGGGAGCTGTTTTTT
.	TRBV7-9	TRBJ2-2	CASSPPGTGELFF	TGTGCCAGCAGCCCACCAGGGACCGGGGAGCTGTTTTTT
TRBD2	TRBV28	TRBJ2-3	CASSSRTSGRFSTDTQYF	TGTGCCAGCAGTTCCAGGACTAGCGGGAGGTTCAGCACAGATACGCAGTATTTT
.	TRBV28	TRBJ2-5	CASSFIRGAYETQYF	TGTGCCAGCAGTTTTATACGGGGGGCGTATGAGACCCAGTACTTC
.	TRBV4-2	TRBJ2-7	CASSQLRGVSYEQYF	TGTGCCAGCAGCCAACTAAGAGGAGTCTCCTACGAGCAGTACTTC